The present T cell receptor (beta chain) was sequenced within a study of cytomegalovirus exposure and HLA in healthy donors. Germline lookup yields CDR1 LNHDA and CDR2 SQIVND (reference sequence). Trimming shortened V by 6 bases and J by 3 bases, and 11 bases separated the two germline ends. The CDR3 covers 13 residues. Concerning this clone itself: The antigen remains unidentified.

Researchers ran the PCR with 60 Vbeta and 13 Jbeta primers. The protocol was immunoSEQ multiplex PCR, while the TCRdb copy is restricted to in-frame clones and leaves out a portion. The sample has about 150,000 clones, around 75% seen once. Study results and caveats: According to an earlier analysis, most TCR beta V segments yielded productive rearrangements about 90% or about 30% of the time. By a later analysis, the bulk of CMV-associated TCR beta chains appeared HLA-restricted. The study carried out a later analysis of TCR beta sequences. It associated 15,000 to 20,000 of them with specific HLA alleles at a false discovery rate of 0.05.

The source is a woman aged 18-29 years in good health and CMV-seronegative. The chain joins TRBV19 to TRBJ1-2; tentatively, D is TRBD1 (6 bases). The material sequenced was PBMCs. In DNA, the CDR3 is TGTGCCAGTAGCCCCAGGGGTGACTATGGCTACACCTTC. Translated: CASSPRGDYGYTF.